A selection of T cell receptor beta chains follows, all from one sample in a study of vaccination effects on CD4 cells after COVID-19. Sequencing used immunoSEQ multiplex PCR; TCRdb keeps in-frame clones, though not all of them. Of approximately 44,000 clones in the sample, around 68% were seen once. No antigens are known for them. The sample was CD4+ T cells from PBMCs cultured with HCoV-OC43 spike peptides, taken before COVID-19 vaccination. Source of these receptors: a human donor who received a COVID-19 vaccine. Each CDR3 is given with its conserved first and last residue. A D gene is named only where the DNA matches it firmly. Expanded clones get a size class; other rows say once, few or many, or leave the size out.

v_gene	j_gene	d_gene	abundance	CDR3aa	CDR3nt
TRBV6-5	TRBJ1-1	.	.	CASSPQQGGYTEAFF	TGTGCCAGCAGTCCGCAACAGGGAGGATATACTGAAGCTTTCTTT
TRBV27	TRBJ2-1	TRBD1	.	CASSPRQGPYNEQFF	TGTGCCAGCAGCCCTCGACAGGGGCCCTACAATGAGCAGTTCTTC
TRBV29-1	TRBJ1-1	.	.	CSVDRRMNTEAFF	TGCAGCGTTGACAGGCGGATGAACACTGAAGCTTTCTTT
TRBV9	TRBJ1-2	.	once	CASSQVDYGYTF	TGTGCCAGCAGCCAGGTTGACTATGGCTACACCTTC
TRBV20-1	TRBJ1-2	.	.	CSAVRYGYTF	TGCAGTGCTGTGCGCTATGGCTACACCTTC
TRBV19	TRBJ2-1	.	.	CASSIGWSFNEQFF	TGTGCCAGTAGTATAGGATGGAGTTTCAATGAGCAGTTCTTC
TRBV2	TRBJ1-5	.	.	CASRTAGDQPQHF	TGTGCCAGCCGGACCGCTGGGGATCAGCCCCAGCATTTT
TRBV5-1	TRBJ2-1	TRBD2	.	CASSLAAGLAGMGEQFF	TGCGCCAGCAGCTTGGCGGCAGGACTAGCGGGAATGGGTGAGCAGTTCTTC
TRBV7-9	TRBJ1-2	TRBD1	.	CASSRPGTGIRGYTF	TGTGCCAGCAGCCGTCCCGGGACAGGTATTCGGGGCTACACCTTC
TRBV19	TRBJ1-5	TRBD1	.	CASSILAGQGNQPQHF	TGTGCCAGTAGTATATTGGCGGGACAGGGGAATCAGCCCCAGCATTTT
TRBV7-9	TRBJ2-6	.	few	CASSLASQSGANVLTF	TGTGCCAGCAGCTTAGCGAGCCAGTCTGGGGCCAACGTCCTGACTTTC
TRBV28	TRBJ2-4	TRBD1	.	CASSTGGADGNIQYF	TGTGCCAGCAGTACAGGGGGCGCGGACGGAAACATTCAGTACTTC
TRBV6-2/TRBV6-3	TRBJ1-3	.	.	CASSYPGPGNTIYF	TGTGCCAGCAGTTATCCCGGACCAGGAAACACCATATATTTT
TRBV11-2	TRBJ2-7	.	.	CASSLRLGEQYF	TGTGCCAGCAGCCTACGACTTGGGGAGCAGTACTTC
TRBV19	TRBJ2-3	.	.	CASSIGTTGTQYF	TGTGCCAGTAGTATAGGGACTACAGGAACGCAGTATTTT
TRBV4-1	TRBJ1-1	.	.	CASSQQTGTTEAFF	TGCGCCAGCAGCCAACAAACAGGGACCACTGAAGCTTTCTTT
TRBV5-1	TRBJ2-2	.	.	CASSLGGSGELFF	TGCGCCAGCAGCTTGGGAGGGTCCGGGGAGCTGTTTTTT
TRBV7-8	TRBJ1-5	.	medium-sized	CASSLESGFTQPQHF	TGTGCCAGCAGCTTAGAGTCAGGGTTCACCCAGCCCCAGCATTTT
TRBV7-3	TRBJ2-2	TRBD1	.	CASSLRDSNTGELFF	TGTGCCAGCAGCCTCCGGGACAGCAACACCGGGGAGCTGTTTTTT
TRBV5-1	TRBJ1-6	TRBD1	few	CASSPQGSGSPLHF	TGCGCCAGCAGCCCACAGGGGAGCGGTTCACCCCTCCACTTT
TRBV5-1	TRBJ1-5	.	few	CASSLAGKSNQPQHF	TGCGCCAGCAGCTTGGCGGGAAAGAGCAATCAGCCCCAGCATTTT
TRBV5-6	TRBJ2-5	TRBD2	.	CASSAGLARSQETQYF	TGTGCCAGCAGCGCGGGACTAGCGCGATCCCAAGAGACCCAGTACTTC
TRBV5-6	TRBJ1-3	TRBD1	.	CASSAQQGSGNTIYF	TGTGCCAGCAGCGCACAACAGGGGTCTGGAAACACCATATATTTT
TRBV7-9	TRBJ1-1	.	few	CASSFPVNTEAFF	TGTGCCAGCAGCTTCCCCGTGAACACTGAAGCTTTCTTT
TRBV5-4	TRBJ2-7	.	few	CASSSGGHEQYF	TGTGCCAGCAGCTCTGGGGGCCACGAGCAGTACTTC
TRBV6-4	TRBJ2-3	TRBD2	.	CASSQRGWGDTQYF	TGTGCCAGCAGCCAGCGGGGATGGGGAGATACGCAGTATTTT
TRBV20-1	TRBJ2-7	.	.	CSASAGHEQYF	TGCAGTGCTAGTGCAGGCCACGAGCAGTACTTC
TRBV28	TRBJ2-2	.	.	CASSSPHVAGELFF	TGTGCCAGCAGCTCACCACACGTAGCTGGTGAGCTGTTTTTT
TRBV5-5	TRBJ2-1	.	.	CASSLVLANEQFF	TGTGCCAGCAGCTTGGTGTTAGCCAATGAGCAGTTCTTC
TRBV6-5	TRBJ1-5	TRBD1	.	CASIWTGEGQPQHF	TGTGCCAGCATCTGGACAGGGGAAGGTCAGCCCCAGCATTTT
TRBV7-2	TRBJ2-1	TRBD2	.	CASSLAPGTTYNEQFF	TGTGCCAGCAGCTTAGCGCCCGGGACTACCTACAATGAGCAGTTCTTC
TRBV3-1/TRBV3-2	TRBJ1-2	.	.	CASSQVGIPNGYTF	TGTGCCAGCAGCCAAGTGGGGATTCCTAATGGCTACACCTTC
TRBV6-5	TRBJ1-5	.	.	CASSYSIGGRQPQHF	TGTGCCAGCAGTTACTCAATAGGCGGGCGTCAGCCCCAGCATTTT
TRBV5-4	TRBJ1-1	TRBD1	.	CASSWGRGRTEAFF	TGTGCCAGCAGCTGGGGGAGGGGGCGAACTGAAGCTTTCTTT
TRBV29-1	TRBJ2-7	.	.	CSVRASYEQYF	TGCAGCGTTAGAGCATCCTACGAGCAGTACTTC
TRBV30	TRBJ2-4	.	.	CAWSLSGNIQYF	TGTGCCTGGAGTCTAAGTGGGAACATTCAGTACTTC
TRBV7-2	TRBJ1-5	.	.	CASSLAEGARGQPQHF	TGTGCCAGCAGCTTAGCGGAGGGAGCCAGGGGACAGCCCCAGCATTTT
TRBV11-2	TRBJ1-4	.	.	CASSLNIGANEKLFF	TGTGCCAGCAGCCTTAATATAGGGGCTAATGAAAAACTGTTTTTT
TRBV29-1	TRBJ1-1	.	.	CSVVIGPSGTEAFF	TGCAGCGTTGTCATAGGGCCGTCGGGCACTGAAGCTTTCTTT
TRBV30	TRBJ1-6	TRBD1	few	CAWRQWDRNSPLHF	TGTGCCTGGAGGCAGTGGGACAGGAATTCACCCCTCCACTTT
TRBV5-6	TRBJ1-4	.	.	CASSSAGATNEKLFF	TGTGCCAGCAGCTCGGCGGGGGCAACTAATGAAAAACTGTTTTTT
TRBV6-6	TRBJ2-2	.	.	CASSPTPLVKGPGVDTGELFF	TGTGCCAGCAGTCCTACCCCTCTAGTAAAGGGACCAGGGGTGGACACCGGGGAGCTGTTTTTT
TRBV24-1	TRBJ2-3	TRBD2	.	CASQAGSTDTQYF	TGTGCCTCCCAAGCGGGGTCCACAGATACGCAGTATTTT